The next 18 T cell receptor beta chains were all read from a single sample in a study of OX40 agonist ivuxolimab in advanced cancers. The data were produced by immunoSEQ multiplex PCR, yet TCRdb's version contains in-frame clones alone and is incomplete. The table has under 70,000 clones, roughly 90% seen once. The specimen comprised CD4+ or CD8+ T cells sorted from blood, sampled in a trial of the OX40 agonist ivuxolimab. Source of these receptors: an adult with an advanced solid tumor such as melanoma, head and neck, liver or kidney cancer.

This chain uses TRBV6-6 with TRBJ1-3, with a possible D match to TRBD1 (6 bases). Germline CDR1 is MNHNY and CDR2 is SVGAGI (reference sequence). Trimming took off 5 bases at V and 1 base at J, with 9 bases between the two ends. This CDR3 has 14 residues. The CDR3 DNA follows: TGTGCCAGCAGTACCGGACAGTCTGGAAACACCATATATTTT. Its protein product is CASSTGQSGNTIYF.

The V and J genes are TRBV5-1 and TRBJ2-7; TRBD1 matches at 12 bases. The CDR3 spans 14 residues. Germline V gene lookup returns CDR1 SGHRS and CDR2 YFSETQ. V lost 3 bases and J lost 4; bases outside the gene matches: 2. The CDR3 DNA sequence: TGCGCCAGCAGCTGGGGACAGGGGGCTTACGAGCAGTACTTC. Residues: CASSWGQGAYEQYF.

The chain employs TRBV19 and TRBJ1-3; 7 bases line up with TRBD1. This CDR3 region has 14 residues. Germline V gene data show CDR1 as LNHDA and CDR2 as SQIVND (reference sequence). With V trimmed by 1 base and J by 3 bases, 0 bases remained unmatched. The CDR3 here is CASSIGDSGNTIYF. DNA for the CDR3: TGTGCCAGTAGTATAGGGGACAGTGGAAACACCATATATTTT.

This clone was found once. The chain recombines TRBV6-6 with TRBJ2-6, with D possibly matching TRBD1 (6 bases). CDR3 length: 15 residues. Germline CDR1 MNHNY, CDR2 SVGAGI (reference sequence). Between the trimmed V and J ends, which lost 4 bases and 1 base, there was a span of 8 bases. The CDR3 nucleotides read TGTGCCAGCAGTTTTAGGGGGTCTGGGGCCAACGTCCTGACTTTC. Protein sequence: CASSFRGSGANVLTF.

The rearrangement links TRBV7-3 to TRBJ2-3; TRBD1 might be the D (6 bases). In germline, CDR1 is SGHTA, CDR2 FQGTGA. Trimming took off 4 bases at V and 6 bases at J, with 11 bases between the two ends. The CDR3 has 13 amino acids. CDR3 sequence: CASSSQGRDTQYF. The CDR3 nucleotides read TGTGCCAGCAGCTCACAGGGTAGGGATACGCAGTATTTT.

The chain recombines TRBV2 with TRBJ1-2; D call uncertain. The CDR3 has 13 residues. V shed 1 base and J shed 1 base, with 4 bases lying between them. Germline V gene sequence: CDR1 SNHLY, CDR2 FYNNEI. The CDR3: CASSEGINYGYTF. As DNA, the CDR3 is TGTGCCAGCAGTGAAGGGATTAACTATGGCTACACCTTC.

The genes are TRBV11-1 and TRBJ2-3; 10 nucleotides align to TRBD2. V lost 4 bases and J lost 0; bases outside the gene matches: 4. The CDR3 totals 16 residues. CDR1 and CDR2 from the germline V gene are SGHAT and FQDESV (reference sequence). Written as DNA, the CDR3 is TGTGCCAGCAGCTCTGGACTAGCGGTCAGCACAGATACGCAGTATTTT. Encoded protein: CASSSGLAVSTDTQYF.

This chain connects TRBV11-3 to TRBJ1-6; tentative D call: TRBD1 (5 bases). V was shortened by 5 bases and J by 8 bases, with 10 bases between the two germline ends. This CDR3 is built from 13 residues. Looked up from germline, CDR1 is SGHNT and CDR2 is YENEEA. Here the CDR3 reads CASSPGGDSPLHF. The CDR3 nucleotides are TGTGCCAGCAGCCCGGGAGGGGATTCACCCCTCCACTTT.

The chain joins TRBV18 to TRBJ1-5; 8 positions match TRBD1. The length of the CDR3 is 13 residues. Trimming cost V 8 bases and J 7 bases; bases outside gene matches: 7. Germline V gene lookup returns CDR1 KGHSH and CDR2 LQKENI. Written as DNA, the CDR3 is TGTGCCAGCACGCAGACAGGGGACCAGCCCCAGCATTTT. Amino acid sequence: CASTQTGDQPQHF.

This clone was seen a handful of times. This sample also contains other DNA sequences that code for the same CDR3. This rearrangement joins TRBV5-1 to TRBJ2-5; D is undetermined. V was trimmed by 0 bases and J by 0 bases, leaving 0 bases between them. The CDR3 contains 12 residues. Germline CDR1 reads SGHRS; CDR2 reads YFSETQ. The CDR3 spells CASSLDQETQYF. Here the CDR3 DNA reads TGCGCCAGCAGCTTGGACCAAGAGACCCAGTACTTC.

The rearrangement links TRBV4-1 to TRBJ1-1, with TRBD1 as a possible D gene (5 bases). This CDR3 spans 14 amino acids. CDR1 MGHRA and CDR2 YSYEKL come from the germline V gene. Deletions cut 0 bases from V and 5 bases from J, with 10 bases between. This CDR3 reads CASSQEQRGTEAFF. In nucleotides, the CDR3 is TGCGCCAGCAGCCAAGAACAAAGGGGAACTGAAGCTTTCTTT.

This chain links TRBV5-6 with TRBJ1-1; the match to TRBD1 covers 7 bases. This CDR3 comprises 13 residues. In germline, CDR1 is SGHDT, CDR2 YYEEEE. After removal of 2 bases from V and 8 bases from J, the junction contained 6 bases not matched to a gene. In nucleotides, the CDR3 is TGTGCCAGCAGCTTCGGGACAGAGACAGAAGCTTTCTTT. Its translation is CASSFGTETEAFF.

This clone was detected only once. The chain is built from TRBV5-4 and TRBJ2-3; TRBD1 might be the D (6 bases). The germline V gene encodes CDR1 SGHNT and CDR2 YYREEE (reference sequence). CDR3 size: 17 residues. V was cut by 4 bases and J by 0 bases, with 18 bases left in between. CDR3 in DNA: TGTGCCAGCAGCCCCTCCGGGACACCCACTAGCACAGATACGCAGTATTTT. This codes for CASSPSGTPTSTDTQYF.

The table lists this clone with a count of one. This sequence joins TRBV7-2 and TRBJ1-6; 7 nucleotides align to TRBD1. This CDR3 spans 14 amino acids. The germline CDR1 and CDR2 sequences are SGHTA and FQGNSA. Unmatched junction bases numbered 1, after V lost 4 bases and J lost 4 bases. For the CDR3, the DNA is TGTGCCAGCAGCTCACAGGGGTATAATTCACCCCTCCACTTT. This encodes CASSSQGYNSPLHF.

The chain couples TRBV7-8 to TRBJ1-5; TRBD1 aligns across 9 bases. The V and J ends lost 3 bases and 2 bases, in that order; junction bases with no gene match: 2. CDR3 length: 15 amino acids. The germline V gene has CDR1 SGHVS and CDR2 FQNEAQ. The CDR3 nucleotides are TGTGCCAGCAGCTTCACAGGGGGCGGCAATCAGCCCCAGCATTTT. The encoded protein is CASSFTGGGNQPQHF.

The V and J genes are TRBV6-1 and TRBJ1-5; no definite D call. From germline, CDR1 is MNHNS and CDR2 SASEGT. Trimming cost V 4 bases and J 0 bases, with 16 bases left between them. CDR3 size: 17 residues. This CDR3 is CASSGSIARDSNQPQHF. For the CDR3, the DNA is TGTGCCAGCAGTGGAAGCATTGCAAGAGATAGCAATCAGCCCCAGCATTTT.

The chain's CDR3 is CASSVDSTEHGYTF. The CDR3, as DNA: TGTGCCAGCAGTGTAGACAGCACAGAACATGGCTACACCTTC. The chain uses TRBV2 and TRBJ1-2; TRBD1 is a possible D gene (5 bases). V lost 4 bases and J lost 6, with 15 bases in between. Germline V gives CDR1 SNHLY, CDR2 FYNNEI. This CDR3 comprises 14 residues. Supplemented by reference TRBV2 and TRBJ1-2, the full variable domain reads EPEVTQTPSHQVTQMGQEVILRCVPISNHLYFYWYRQILGQKVEFLVSFYNNEISEKSEIFDDQFSVERPDGSNFTLKIRSTKLEDSAMYFCASSVDSTEHGYTFGSGTRLTVV.

The chain carries TRBV7-6 and TRBJ1-1; TRBD1 is a possible D gene (5 bases). V was trimmed by 0 bases and J by 0 bases, leaving 8 bases between them. The CDR3 sequence is 15 residues long. CDR1 is SGHVS and CDR2 is FNYEAQ in the germline V gene. The CDR3 loop reads CASSLAPGMNTEAFF. CDR3 DNA: TGTGCCAGCAGCTTAGCCCCAGGGATGAACACTGAAGCTTTCTTT.